Listed below are T cell receptor beta chains from one sample, sequenced in a study of T-cell reconstitution after alpha-beta-depleted transplantation in children. Via MiXCR, TCRdb re-called the PCR reads, giving one row per CDR3 protein. The table records 400,000 to 450,000 distinct CDR3 sequences, 43% of them present only once. The starting material was PBMCs, obtained before TCRalphabeta/CD19-depleted stem cell transplant. All receptors come from a girl aged 2 to 10 with aplastic anemia, due to receive a stem cell transplant. The conserved cysteine and the conserved F or W are not part of the CDR3 here. Fields, in order: V gene, J gene, clone size, CDR3 protein. Size is omitted from some rows. Given values are once, few, many or a class for expanded clones.

V gene: TRBV29-1
J gene: TRBJ2-7
clone size: few
CDR3 protein: SVGLAGLYEQY

V gene: TRBV28
J gene: TRBJ1-6
clone size: -
CDR3 protein: ASRLDRAGNSPLH

V gene: TRBV25-1
J gene: TRBJ2-5
clone size: -
CDR3 protein: ASRGLAGNQETQY

V gene: TRBV6-1
J gene: TRBJ1-3
clone size: many
CDR3 protein: ASRPGTATGNTIY

V gene: TRBV5-1
J gene: TRBJ2-5
clone size: -
CDR3 protein: ASSPEGGLTQY

V gene: TRBV20-1
J gene: TRBJ2-5
clone size: -
CDR3 protein: SANRQARETQY

V gene: TRBV18
J gene: TRBJ2-1
clone size: -
CDR3 protein: ASSPWGIRAGGDEQF

V gene: TRBV20-1
J gene: TRBJ2-1
clone size: -
CDR3 protein: SARDARGGKTYNEQF

V gene: TRBV28
J gene: TRBJ2-7
clone size: -
CDR3 protein: ASSSDDRVWEQY

V gene: TRBV18
J gene: TRBJ1-5
clone size: -
CDR3 protein: ASSPFGAGQPQH

V gene: TRBV11-2
J gene: TRBJ1-4
clone size: many
CDR3 protein: ASSLAGPSEKLF

V gene: TRBV28
J gene: TRBJ2-3
clone size: once
CDR3 protein: ASSLLREGTDTQY

V gene: TRBV30
J gene: TRBJ2-1
clone size: few
CDR3 protein: AWSAGHLGNEQF

V gene: TRBV7-9
J gene: TRBJ1-2
clone size: once
CDR3 protein: APRESFNYGYT

V gene: TRBV11-1
J gene: TRBJ2-2
clone size: few
CDR3 protein: ASSLTGGNSGELF

V gene: TRBV20-1
J gene: TRBJ1-6
clone size: -
CDR3 protein: SASPRPNSPLH

V gene: TRBV12-3/TRBV12-4
J gene: TRBJ2-7
clone size: few
CDR3 protein: ASSYFGPTYEQY

V gene: TRBV5-1
J gene: TRBJ2-1
clone size: -
CDR3 protein: ASSLARESPSYNEQF

V gene: TRBV6-5
J gene: TRBJ1-6
clone size: few
CDR3 protein: ASSSTRTLYNSPLH

V gene: TRBV10-1
J gene: TRBJ2-7
clone size: -
CDR3 protein: ASSGSLVGGASEQY

V gene: TRBV7-2
J gene: TRBJ2-7
clone size: -
CDR3 protein: ASRPWTSSYEQY

V gene: TRBV29-1
J gene: TRBJ2-5
clone size: few
CDR3 protein: SVAQQGRQETQY

V gene: TRBV6-2/TRBV6-3
J gene: TRBJ1-5
clone size: -
CDR3 protein: ASSQLAGQGGNQPQH

V gene: TRBV5-1
J gene: TRBJ1-5
clone size: few
CDR3 protein: ASSLFDSTIDQPQH

V gene: TRBV10-2
J gene: TRBJ2-3
clone size: many
CDR3 protein: ASSRESGGTQY

V gene: TRBV6-5
J gene: TRBJ2-3
clone size: -
CDR3 protein: ASSYGLSDTQY

V gene: TRBV29-1
J gene: TRBJ1-2
clone size: once
CDR3 protein: SVWDNYGYT

V gene: TRBV6-5
J gene: TRBJ1-6
clone size: -
CDR3 protein: ASSYSLQGWLNSPLH

V gene: TRBV11-1
J gene: TRBJ2-3
clone size: -
CDR3 protein: ASSSQPGGLAGPDTQY

V gene: TRBV20-1
J gene: TRBJ2-2
clone size: -
CDR3 protein: SASHGVIGELF

V gene: TRBV20-1
J gene: TRBJ1-5
clone size: -
CDR3 protein: SARDGGRGGRQPQH

V gene: TRBV29-1
J gene: TRBJ1-2
clone size: few
CDR3 protein: SVDRGNGYT

V gene: TRBV12-3/TRBV12-4
J gene: TRBJ2-2
clone size: many
CDR3 protein: ASSFGQAAGELF

V gene: TRBV20-1
J gene: TRBJ1-2
clone size: few
CDR3 protein: SAPPREGGYT

V gene: TRBV20-1
J gene: TRBJ2-5
clone size: -
CDR3 protein: SASQGKKETQY

V gene: TRBV20-1
J gene: TRBJ2-7
clone size: -
CDR3 protein: SAAPTGKRGYEQY

V gene: TRBV6-5
J gene: TRBJ1-5
clone size: -
CDR3 protein: ASSYSSYDGDSNQPQH

V gene: TRBV28
J gene: TRBJ2-7
clone size: -
CDR3 protein: ASSLAVRGGEQY

V gene: TRBV28
J gene: TRBJ2-2
clone size: many
CDR3 protein: ASSFGTGIAGELF

V gene: TRBV25-1
J gene: TRBJ2-1
clone size: -
CDR3 protein: ASSEFTGRSYNEQF

V gene: TRBV29-1
J gene: TRBJ1-2
clone size: few
CDR3 protein: SVARGQGTRGYT

V gene: TRBV10-1
J gene: TRBJ2-3
clone size: few
CDR3 protein: ASSQDRGADTQY

V gene: TRBV27
J gene: TRBJ1-2
clone size: -
CDR3 protein: ASSFRTGGGYGYT

V gene: TRBV29-1
J gene: TRBJ1-1
clone size: -
CDR3 protein: SVEEGATEAF

V gene: TRBV4-1
J gene: TRBJ2-1
clone size: few
CDR3 protein: ASSQPTSGRSNEQF

V gene: TRBV7-9
J gene: TRBJ2-5
clone size: -
CDR3 protein: ASSFTGEYQETQY

V gene: TRBV29-1
J gene: TRBJ1-2
clone size: -
CDR3 protein: SVRQGQIHT

V gene: TRBV27
J gene: TRBJ2-3
clone size: -
CDR3 protein: ASSGIRGGTDTQY

V gene: TRBV29-1
J gene: TRBJ2-2
clone size: -
CDR3 protein: SVGQHTGELF

V gene: TRBV5-2
J gene: TRBJ2-7
clone size: -
CDR3 protein: AMGPSVGLATYEQY

V gene: TRBV5-1
J gene: TRBJ1-1
clone size: few
CDR3 protein: ASSLVVGENTEAF

V gene: TRBV20-1
J gene: TRBJ2-3
clone size: few
CDR3 protein: SANSGATDTQY

V gene: TRBV7-9
J gene: TRBJ2-2
clone size: few
CDR3 protein: ASSSRTGVDTGELF

V gene: TRBV12-3/TRBV12-4
J gene: TRBJ2-7
clone size: -
CDR3 protein: ASSLFQGASVDEQY

V gene: TRBV20-1
J gene: TRBJ2-1
clone size: many
CDR3 protein: SARGPSSRDPLLAF